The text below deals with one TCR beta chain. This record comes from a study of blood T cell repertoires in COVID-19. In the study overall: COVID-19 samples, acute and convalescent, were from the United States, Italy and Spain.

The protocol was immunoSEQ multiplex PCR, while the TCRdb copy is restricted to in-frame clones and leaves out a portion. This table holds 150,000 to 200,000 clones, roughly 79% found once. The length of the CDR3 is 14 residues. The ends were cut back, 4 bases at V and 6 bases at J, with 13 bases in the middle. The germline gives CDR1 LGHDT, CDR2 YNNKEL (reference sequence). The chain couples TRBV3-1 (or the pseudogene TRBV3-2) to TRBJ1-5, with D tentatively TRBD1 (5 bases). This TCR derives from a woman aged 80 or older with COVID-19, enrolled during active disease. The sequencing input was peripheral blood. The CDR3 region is CASSLRGLGQPQHF. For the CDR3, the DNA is TGTGCCAGCAGCCTCCGGGGGTTAGGTCAGCCCCAGCATTTT.